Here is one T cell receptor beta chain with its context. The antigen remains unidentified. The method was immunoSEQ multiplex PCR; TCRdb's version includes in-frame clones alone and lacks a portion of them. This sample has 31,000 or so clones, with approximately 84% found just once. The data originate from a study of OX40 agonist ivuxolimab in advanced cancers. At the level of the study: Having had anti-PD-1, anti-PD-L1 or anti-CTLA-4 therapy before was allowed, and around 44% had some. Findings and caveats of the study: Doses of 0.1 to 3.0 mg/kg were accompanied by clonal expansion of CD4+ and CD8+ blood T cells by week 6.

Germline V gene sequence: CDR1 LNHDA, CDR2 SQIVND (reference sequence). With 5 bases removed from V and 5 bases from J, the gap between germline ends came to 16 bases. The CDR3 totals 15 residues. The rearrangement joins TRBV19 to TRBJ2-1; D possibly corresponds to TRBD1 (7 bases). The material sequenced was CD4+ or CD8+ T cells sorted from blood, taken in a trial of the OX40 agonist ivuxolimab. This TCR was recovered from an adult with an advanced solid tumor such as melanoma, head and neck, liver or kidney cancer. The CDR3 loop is CASSVDREVNNEQFF. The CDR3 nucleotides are TGTGCCAGTAGTGTCGACAGGGAGGTAAACAATGAGCAGTTCTTC.